This T cell receptor (beta chain) originates from a study of CD8 T cells in ankylosing spondylitis. Study results and limitations: What seemed typical of ankylosing spondylitis blood was a TCR beta motif built from several highly homologous variants.

TCRdb re-called the 5' RACE reads through MiXCR, storing one row per CDR3 protein. This table has about 390,000 distinct CDR3 sequences, about 22% appearing once. V was pared by 1 base and J by 3 bases, with 12 bases between. The CDR3 spans 15 residues. Germline loops: CDR1 SGHRS, CDR2 YFSETQ. This clonotype came up a few times. Its antigen is not known. The sequenced sample consisted of blood, either unsorted or a sorted T cell fraction (not recorded which). The chain links TRBV5-1 to TRBJ2-3, with D unresolved. The receptor was isolated from a male donor with ankylosing spondylitis. The CDR3 DNA sequence: TGCGCCAGCAGCTTGAATCCAAGTGGGACAGATACGCAGTATTTT. It codes for CASSLNPSGTDTQYF.